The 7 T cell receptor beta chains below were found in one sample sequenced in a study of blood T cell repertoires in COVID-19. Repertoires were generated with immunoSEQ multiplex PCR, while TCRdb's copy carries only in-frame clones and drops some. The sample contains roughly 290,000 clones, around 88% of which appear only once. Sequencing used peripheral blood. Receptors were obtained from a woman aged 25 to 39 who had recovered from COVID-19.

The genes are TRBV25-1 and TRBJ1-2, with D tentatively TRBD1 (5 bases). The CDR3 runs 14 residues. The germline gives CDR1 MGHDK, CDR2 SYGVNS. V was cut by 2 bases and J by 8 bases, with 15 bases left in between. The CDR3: CASSEARGVLGYTF. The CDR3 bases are TGTGCCAGCAGTGAAGCTCGGGGGGTTCTAGGCTACACCTTC.

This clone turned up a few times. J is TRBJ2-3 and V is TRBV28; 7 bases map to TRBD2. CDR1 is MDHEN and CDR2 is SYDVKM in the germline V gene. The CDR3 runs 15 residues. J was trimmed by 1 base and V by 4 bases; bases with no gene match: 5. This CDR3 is CASSSTAGRTDTQYF. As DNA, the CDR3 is TGTGCCAGCAGTTCAACAGCGGGACGCACAGATACGCAGTATTTT.

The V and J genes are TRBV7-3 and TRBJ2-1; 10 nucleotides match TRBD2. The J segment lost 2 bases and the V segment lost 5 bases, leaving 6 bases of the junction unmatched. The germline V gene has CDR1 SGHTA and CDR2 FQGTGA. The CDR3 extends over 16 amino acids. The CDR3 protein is CASSLPGLATYNEQFF. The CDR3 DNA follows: TGTGCCAGCAGCCTACCGGGACTAGCGACCTACAATGAGCAGTTCTTC.

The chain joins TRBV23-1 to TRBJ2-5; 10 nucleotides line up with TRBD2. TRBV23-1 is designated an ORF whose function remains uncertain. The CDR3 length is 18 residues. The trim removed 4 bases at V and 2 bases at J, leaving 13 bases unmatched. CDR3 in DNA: TGCGCCAGCAGTCTGTGGGCTAGCGGGAGATGGGGACAAGAGACCCAGTACTTC. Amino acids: CASSLWASGRWGQETQYF.

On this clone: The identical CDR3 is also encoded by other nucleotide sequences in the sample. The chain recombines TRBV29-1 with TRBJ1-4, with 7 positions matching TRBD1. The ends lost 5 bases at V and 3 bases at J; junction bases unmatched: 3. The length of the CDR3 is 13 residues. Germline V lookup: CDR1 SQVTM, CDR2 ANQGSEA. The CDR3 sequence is CSVRTGANEKLFF. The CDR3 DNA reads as TGCAGCGTTCGTACAGGGGCTAATGAAAAACTGTTTTTT.

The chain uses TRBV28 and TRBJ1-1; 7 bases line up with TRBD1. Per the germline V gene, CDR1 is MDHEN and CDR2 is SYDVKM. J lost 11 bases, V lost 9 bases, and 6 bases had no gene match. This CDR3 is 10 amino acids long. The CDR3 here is CASRQGNAFF. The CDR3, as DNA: TGTGCCAGTAGACAGGGCAACGCTTTCTTT.

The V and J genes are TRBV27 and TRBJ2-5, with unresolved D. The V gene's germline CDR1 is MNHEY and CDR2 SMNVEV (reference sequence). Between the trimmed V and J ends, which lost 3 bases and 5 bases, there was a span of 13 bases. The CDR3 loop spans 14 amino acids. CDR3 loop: CASSFTSGVETQYF. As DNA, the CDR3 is TGTGCCAGCAGTTTTACGTCGGGTGTGGAGACCCAGTACTTC.